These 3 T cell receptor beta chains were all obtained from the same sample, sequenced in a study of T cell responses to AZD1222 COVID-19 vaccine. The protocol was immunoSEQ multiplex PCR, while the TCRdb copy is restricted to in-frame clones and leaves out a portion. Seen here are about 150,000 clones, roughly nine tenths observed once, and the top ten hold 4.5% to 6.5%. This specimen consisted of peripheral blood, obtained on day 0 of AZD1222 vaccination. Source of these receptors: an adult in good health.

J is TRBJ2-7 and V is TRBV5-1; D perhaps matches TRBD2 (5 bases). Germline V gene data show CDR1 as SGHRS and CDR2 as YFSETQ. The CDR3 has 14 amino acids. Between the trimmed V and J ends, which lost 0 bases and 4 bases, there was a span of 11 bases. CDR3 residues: CASSLEAPGYEQYF. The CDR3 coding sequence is TGCGCCAGCAGCTTGGAAGCCCCGGGGTACGAGCAGTACTTC.

This chain's CDR3 is CASIMTRVGPNEQFF. The CDR3 DNA is TGTGCCAGCATCATGACTAGAGTCGGCCCCAATGAGCAGTTCTTC. V usage is TRBV6-5 and J usage is TRBJ2-1; tentatively, D is TRBD2 (6 bases). V was clipped by 7 bases and J by 6 bases, with 19 bases between them. The germline V gene has CDR1 MNHEY and CDR2 SVGAGI. The CDR3 consists of 15 residues.

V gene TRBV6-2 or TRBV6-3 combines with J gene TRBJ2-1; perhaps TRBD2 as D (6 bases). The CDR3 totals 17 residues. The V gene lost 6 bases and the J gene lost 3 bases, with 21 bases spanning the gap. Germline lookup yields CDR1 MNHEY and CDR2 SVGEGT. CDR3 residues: CASSPYSPGERYNEQFF. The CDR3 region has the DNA TGTGCCAGCAGCCCATACTCTCCGGGAGAGCGCTACAATGAGCAGTTCTTC.